This is a list of T cell receptor beta chains from one sample in a study of blood T cell repertoires in COVID-19. The repertoire was sequenced with immunoSEQ multiplex PCR; TCRdb's copy has only in-frame clones and lacks some. The data show 150,000 to 200,000 clones, 90% seen once. Material for sequencing was peripheral blood. These receptors all come from a man between 45 and 60 years old with acute or convalescent COVID-19. Both conserved end residues are part of each CDR3. Only some rows state a clone size, as once, few, many or a class for expanded clones.

j_call: TRBJ1-2; v_call: TRBV7-2; clone_size: NA; cdr3_aa: CASSLAAVGQGRVANYGYTF
j_call: TRBJ2-1; v_call: TRBV11-2; clone_size: NA; cdr3_aa: CASSLGLYNEQFF
j_call: TRBJ1-1; v_call: TRBV27; clone_size: NA; cdr3_aa: CASSLLGTGLNTEAFF
j_call: TRBJ1-3; v_call: TRBV2; clone_size: NA; cdr3_aa: CASSARPPGSGNTIYF
j_call: TRBJ1-5; v_call: TRBV3-1/TRBV3-2; clone_size: NA; cdr3_aa: CASSSGTGHNQPQHF
j_call: TRBJ2-7; v_call: TRBV25-1; clone_size: NA; cdr3_aa: CASSDPSQVGLTYEQYF
j_call: TRBJ2-6; v_call: TRBV29-1; clone_size: NA; cdr3_aa: CSVETRDRGFNSGANVLTF
j_call: TRBJ1-2; v_call: TRBV6-2/TRBV6-3; clone_size: NA; cdr3_aa: CASSYIRGYDGYTF
j_call: TRBJ2-5; v_call: TRBV5-5; clone_size: NA; cdr3_aa: CASSLGQSSWTQYF
j_call: TRBJ1-2; v_call: TRBV6-5; clone_size: NA; cdr3_aa: CASIQSWAANYGYTF
j_call: TRBJ1-2; v_call: TRBV7-2; clone_size: NA; cdr3_aa: CASSLDRTGYGYTF
j_call: TRBJ1-5; v_call: TRBV10-3; clone_size: NA; cdr3_aa: CAISESTGTGQPQHF
j_call: TRBJ1-4; v_call: TRBV15; clone_size: NA; cdr3_aa: CATSSEGGAEKLFF
j_call: TRBJ1-5; v_call: TRBV11-1; clone_size: NA; cdr3_aa: CASSLNSNQPQHF
j_call: TRBJ1-3; v_call: TRBV12-3/TRBV12-4; clone_size: few; cdr3_aa: CASSSNRGIYF
j_call: TRBJ2-1; v_call: TRBV6-1; clone_size: NA; cdr3_aa: CASSDRASSYNEQFF
j_call: TRBJ1-1; v_call: TRBV6-6; clone_size: NA; cdr3_aa: CASSLGQGSDTEAFF
j_call: TRBJ2-1; v_call: TRBV4-3; clone_size: NA; cdr3_aa: CASSQNLAAHYNEQFF
j_call: TRBJ2-1; v_call: TRBV28; clone_size: NA; cdr3_aa: CASSSPAGGYNEQFF
j_call: TRBJ2-3; v_call: TRBV30; clone_size: few; cdr3_aa: CAGTSGRAADTQYF
j_call: TRBJ1-6; v_call: TRBV9; clone_size: few; cdr3_aa: CASSPGGTGGARSPLHF
j_call: TRBJ2-7; v_call: TRBV9; clone_size: NA; cdr3_aa: CASSARGDRGAYEQYF
j_call: TRBJ1-2; v_call: TRBV7-9; clone_size: NA; cdr3_aa: CASSLSLMGPDYGYTF
j_call: TRBJ1-5; v_call: TRBV5-1; clone_size: NA; cdr3_aa: CASSLHQGEPQHF
j_call: TRBJ1-2; v_call: TRBV14; clone_size: NA; cdr3_aa: CASSQARQGYGYTF
j_call: TRBJ2-5; v_call: TRBV4-1; clone_size: NA; cdr3_aa: CASSQVSGTSGRAAQETQYF
j_call: TRBJ2-5; v_call: TRBV7-6; clone_size: once; cdr3_aa: CASSLAVGFPDQETQYF
j_call: TRBJ2-1; v_call: TRBV28; clone_size: NA; cdr3_aa: CASSTFEGLAGDEQFF
j_call: TRBJ1-5; v_call: TRBV18; clone_size: NA; cdr3_aa: CASSQGEYQPQHF
j_call: TRBJ2-3; v_call: TRBV25-1; clone_size: NA; cdr3_aa: CANLEGVVSRTDTQYF
j_call: TRBJ2-3; v_call: TRBV19; clone_size: NA; cdr3_aa: CASSIDINGVTDTQYF
j_call: TRBJ2-1; v_call: TRBV15; clone_size: NA; cdr3_aa: CATSRGEGGGPYNEQFF
j_call: TRBJ2-5; v_call: TRBV28; clone_size: once; cdr3_aa: CASSLGGEETQYF
j_call: TRBJ2-5; v_call: TRBV10-3; clone_size: NA; cdr3_aa: CAISDPGLGQETQYF
j_call: TRBJ2-5; v_call: TRBV5-3; clone_size: NA; cdr3_aa: CARSLEHRNPNQETQYF
j_call: TRBJ2-7; v_call: TRBV19; clone_size: NA; cdr3_aa: CASSTLTTGSEQYF
j_call: TRBJ2-2; v_call: TRBV14; clone_size: NA; cdr3_aa: CASSLAGGPTGELFF
j_call: TRBJ2-7; v_call: TRBV5-4; clone_size: NA; cdr3_aa: CASSASSSGRPYEQYF
j_call: TRBJ1-2; v_call: TRBV4-2; clone_size: NA; cdr3_aa: CASSQPQGREGYTF
j_call: TRBJ2-3; v_call: TRBV5-5; clone_size: once; cdr3_aa: CASSLGAGVPDTQYF
j_call: TRBJ2-3; v_call: TRBV7-2; clone_size: NA; cdr3_aa: CASSLQPLTGGTDTQYF
j_call: TRBJ2-2; v_call: TRBV10-1; clone_size: NA; cdr3_aa: CASSENTVGELFF
j_call: TRBJ2-7; v_call: TRBV5-1; clone_size: few; cdr3_aa: CASSAETGGIYEQYF
j_call: TRBJ2-2; v_call: TRBV3-1/TRBV3-2; clone_size: NA; cdr3_aa: CASSQLRATGELFF
j_call: TRBJ2-3; v_call: TRBV7-8; clone_size: once; cdr3_aa: CASRTENTDTQYF
j_call: TRBJ2-7; v_call: TRBV6-1; clone_size: NA; cdr3_aa: CASSERTAGYYEQYF
j_call: TRBJ2-5; v_call: TRBV10-3; clone_size: NA; cdr3_aa: CAISDLGGGETQYF
j_call: TRBJ2-2; v_call: TRBV5-4; clone_size: NA; cdr3_aa: CASSLPGTDTGELFF
j_call: TRBJ2-3; v_call: TRBV14; clone_size: once; cdr3_aa: CASSQERTWEREGKTDTQYF
j_call: TRBJ2-1; v_call: TRBV20-1; clone_size: NA; cdr3_aa: CSAGRYNEQFF
j_call: TRBJ1-1; v_call: TRBV5-1; clone_size: NA; cdr3_aa: CASSPTDRGRYTEAFF
j_call: TRBJ2-5; v_call: TRBV18; clone_size: NA; cdr3_aa: CASSPPGQETQYF
j_call: TRBJ1-4; v_call: TRBV6-6; clone_size: NA; cdr3_aa: CASSPDRALNEKLFF
j_call: TRBJ2-5; v_call: TRBV18; clone_size: once; cdr3_aa: CASSGTGSETQYF
j_call: TRBJ1-2; v_call: TRBV6-5; clone_size: NA; cdr3_aa: CASSYGGRSGYGYTF